This TCR beta chain was recorded in a study of T-cell memory formation after mild COVID-19. Study-wide points: CD8+ contracting clones occupied EMRA, while CD4+ ones occupied mainly CM and EM.

TCRdb passed the 5' RACE reads through MiXCR, listing each CDR3 protein once. The sample includes roughly 250,000 distinct CDR3 sequences, roughly 17% of them seen just once. The CDR3 contains 13 residues. From germline, CDR1 is SQVTM and CDR2 ANQGSEA. V dropped 3 bases and J dropped 4 bases, with 12 bases sitting between them. To note about this clonotype: Its antigen remains unknown.

The clonotype was recovered from a man between 18 and 35 years old who had mild COVID-19 (a few samples of this study predate the infection). Cell type and time point are not known. Sequencing was carried out using PBMCs or a T cell subset sorted from them (not recorded which). This chain joins TRBV29-1 and TRBJ1-1, with unresolved D. Written as DNA, the CDR3 is TGCAGCGTTGATGGGGAAATCGGCACTGAAGCTTTCTTT. The encoded protein is CSVDGEIGTEAFF.